A single sample gave rise to the 18 T cell receptor beta chains below, sequenced in a study of blood T cell repertoires in COVID-19. Method: immunoSEQ multiplex PCR; TCRdb's copy keeps in-frame clones and lacks some. The repertoire holds around 350,000 clones, with around 87% as singletons. Sequencing was done on a sample of peripheral blood. These receptor sequences come from a human donor in a cohort sampled during active COVID-19.

This rearrangement joins TRBV10-3 to TRBJ2-1; 8 positions match TRBD1. Trimming cost V 6 bases and J 0 bases; bases outside gene matches: 4. Germline V gives CDR1 ENHRY, CDR2 SYGVKD. This CDR3 comprises 15 residues. The CDR3 loop is CAISQGATSYNEQFF. Here the CDR3 DNA reads TGTGCCATCAGCCAGGGGGCCACCTCCTACAATGAGCAGTTCTTC.

This chain connects TRBV4-1 to TRBJ2-5; weak D call: TRBD2 (7 bases). V was cut by 3 bases and J by 5 bases, with 19 bases left in between. The CDR3 runs 16 residues. Germline V CDR1 and CDR2: MGHRA, YSYEKL. The CDR3 region is CASSHLAGGARETQYF. For the CDR3, the DNA is TGCGCCAGCAGCCACCTGGCTGGGGGGGCTCGGGAGACCCAGTACTTC.

This clone is labeled medium-sized. CDR3 sequence reads: CASSEAENNEQFF. The CDR3 DNA reads TGTGCCAGCAGTGAAGCGGAGAACAATGAGCAGTTCTTC. The chain links TRBV6-1 to TRBJ2-1; D is uncertain. The CDR3 runs 13 residues. The V end was cut by 0 bases, the J end by 5 bases, with 5 bases between. Looked up from germline, CDR1 is MNHNS and CDR2 is SASEGT.

The genes are TRBV5-5 and TRBJ2-6, with 10 bases aligning to TRBD1. CDR1 SGHKS and CDR2 YYEKEE come from the germline V gene (reference sequence). CDR3 size: 19 residues. Germline trimming cut 1 base from V and 0 bases from J; bases unmatched to any gene: 7. CDR3 in amino acids: CASSLRWGTGDSGANVLTF. CDR3 DNA: TGTGCCAGCAGCTTGAGGTGGGGGACAGGGGACTCTGGGGCCAACGTCCTGACTTTC.

This clone was seen just once. The chain combines TRBV29-1 with TRBJ1-1, with 7 positions matching TRBD1. Germline lookup yields CDR1 SQVTM and CDR2 ANQGSEA. Trimming at V came to 7 bases and at J to 1 base, leaving 6 bases not matched to a gene. The CDR3 length is 13 residues. The CDR3 DNA reads as TGCAGCGGAACCGGGACAGCGAACACTGAAGCTTTCTTT. The encoded protein is CSGTGTANTEAFF.

This clone was recorded only once. The rearrangement joins TRBV3-1 (or the pseudogene TRBV3-2) to TRBJ2-7; 8 bases fit TRBD2. CDR1 and CDR2 (germline): LGHDT, YNNKEL (reference sequence). The ends lost 4 bases at V and 3 bases at J; junction bases unmatched: 11. The CDR3 covers 16 residues. CDR3 nucleotides: TGTGCCAGCAGCCTACGAGCGGGAGAGGGGCGCTACGAGCAGTACTTC. Translated: CASSLRAGEGRYEQYF.

The chain recombines TRBV3-1 (or the pseudogene TRBV3-2) with TRBJ2-5, with 9 bases aligning to TRBD1. The germline gives CDR1 LGHDT, CDR2 YNNKEL (reference sequence). The CDR3 is 14 residues long. J gave up 7 bases and V 4 bases, and 7 bases lay outside the gene matches. CDR3 nucleotide sequence: TGTGCCAGCAGCCTGGGGACAGGGAGGGGGACCCAGTACTTC. It encodes CASSLGTGRGTQYF.

The CDR3 coding sequence is TGTGCCAGCAGTACAATGACAGGGCCAGATACGCAGTATTTT. It codes for CASSTMTGPDTQYF. The rearrangement links TRBV28 to TRBJ2-3; the match to TRBD1 covers 7 bases. The junction had 6 bases not matched to a gene; V was cut back by 5 bases and J by 4 bases. The V gene's germline CDR1 is MDHEN and CDR2 SYDVKM. The CDR3 runs to 14 residues.

This chain links TRBV30 with TRBJ1-3; 9 bases align to TRBD1. V was clipped by 3 bases and J by 4 bases; unmatched bases: 1. CDR3 size: 13 residues. In germline, CDR1 is GTSNPN, CDR2 SVGIG (reference sequence). The CDR3, as DNA: TGTGCCTGGAGCGGGACAGGGGGAAACACCATATATTTT. It is translated as CAWSGTGGNTIYF.

This clone has just one count. The chain recombines TRBV18 with TRBJ2-5, with D uncertain. There are 15 residues in the CDR3. Germline V gene data show CDR1 as KGHSH and CDR2 as LQKENI. Trimming pared 0 bases from V and 3 bases from J, leaving 11 bases between. CDR3 sequence reads: CASSPPVSSEETQYF. In DNA form, the CDR3 reads TGTGCCAGCTCACCACCGGTTTCCTCAGAAGAGACCCAGTACTTC. The full variable domain, with the rest looked up from reference TRBV18 and TRBJ2-5, is NAGVMQNPRHLVRRRGQEARLRCSPMKGHSHVYWYRQLPEEGLKFMVYLQKENIIDESGMPKERFSAEFPKEGPSILRIQQVVRGDSAAYFCASSPPVSSEETQYFGPGTRLLVL.

This clone occurred a few times. The chain recombines TRBV2 with TRBJ1-1; 7 nucleotides align to TRBD1. The CDR3 runs to 16 residues. With V trimmed by 4 bases and J by 2 bases, 10 bases remained unmatched. Germline V lookup: CDR1 SNHLY, CDR2 FYNNEI. The CDR3 spells CASSGQGSWGNTEAFF. CDR3 in DNA: TGTGCCAGCAGTGGACAGGGAAGTTGGGGTAACACTGAAGCTTTCTTT. The full variable domain, its missing parts supplied by reference TRBV2 and TRBJ1-1, is EPEVTQTPSHQVTQMGQEVILRCVPISNHLYFYWYRQILGQKVEFLVSFYNNEISEKSEIFDDQFSVERPDGSNFTLKIRSTKLEDSAMYFCASSGQGSWGNTEAFFGQGTRLTVV.

The CDR3, as DNA: TGTGCCACAGAGGGCGTCGGGGGAGCGAACTACAATGAGCAGTTCTTC. It yields the protein CATEGVGGANYNEQFF. The chain has TRBV28 and TRBJ2-1; maybe TRBD2 (6 bases). The CDR3 consists of 16 residues. V lost 10 bases and J lost 3, with 22 bases in between. Germline V gives CDR1 MDHEN, CDR2 SYDVKM.

This clone was observed a few times. This chain connects TRBV18 to TRBJ1-5; possibly TRBD1 for D (6 bases). V lost 3 bases, J lost 0 bases, and 12 bases lay in between. The CDR3 is 16 amino acids. Germline assignment: CDR1 KGHSH and CDR2 LQKENI. As DNA, the CDR3 is TGTGCCAGCTCACCTACACAGGGCCGTAGCAATCAGCCCCAGCATTTT. It encodes CASSPTQGRSNQPQHF.

The chain uses TRBV2 and TRBJ2-3; TRBD2 might be the D (6 bases). This CDR3 has 13 residues. V was trimmed by 9 bases and J by 2 bases, leaving 12 bases between them. Germline loops: CDR1 SNHLY, CDR2 FYNNEI. For the CDR3, the DNA is TGTGCCAGTTTAGCGGATAACACAGATACGCAGTATTTT. The encoded protein is CASLADNTDTQYF.

This clone turned up a few times. This chain connects TRBV7-9 to TRBJ1-6, with TRBD1 matching 12 bases. The trim removed 1 base at V and 11 bases at J, leaving 15 bases unmatched. The CDR3 totals 19 residues. Looked up from germline, CDR1 is SEHNR and CDR2 is FQNEAQ (reference sequence). CDR3 nucleotide sequence: TGTGCCAGCAGCTTAGTTCGATTACTCCGGGACAGGGGGCCAACACCCCTCCACTTT. Encoded protein: CASSLVRLLRDRGPTPLHF.

The chain couples TRBV2 to TRBJ1-4; D is uncertain. Germline-derived CDR1 and CDR2 are SNHLY and FYNNEI. CDR3 size: 15 residues. Trimming left V 2 bases short and J 5 bases short, with 12 bases between. CDR3 loop: CASSERTDWNEKLFF. The CDR3 region has the DNA TGTGCCAGCAGTGAAAGGACTGACTGGAATGAAAAACTGTTTTTT.

The gene calls are TRBV27 and TRBJ2-1, with 14 bases aligning to TRBD2. The germline gives CDR1 MNHEY, CDR2 SMNVEV (reference sequence). The J segment lost 1 base and the V segment lost 1 base, leaving 3 bases of the junction unmatched. This CDR3 is 18 amino acids long. This CDR3 is CASSLWGTSGRSYNEQFF. As DNA, the CDR3 is TGTGCCAGCAGTTTATGGGGGACTAGCGGGAGATCCTACAATGAGCAGTTCTTC.

V is TRBV9 and J is TRBJ2-3; D call uncertain. There are 16 residues in the CDR3. In germline, CDR1 is SGDLS, CDR2 YYNGEE. V lost 4 bases to trimming and J lost 0 bases, with 15 bases between them. The CDR3 DNA follows: TGTGCCAGCAGCCCATCCCCAGGATTTAGCACAGATACGCAGTATTTT. It codes for CASSPSPGFSTDTQYF.